A selection of T cell receptor beta chains follows, all from one sample in a study of sequential checkpoint blockade in melanoma. Generated by immunoSEQ multiplex PCR, the TCRdb table keeps only in-frame clones and is missing some. This table holds 40,000 or so clones, about nine tenths found once. This sample comprised CD8+ T cells sorted from blood (inferred from file names), obtained from a patient given nivolumab and ipilimumab in sequence. These receptors were collected from a human donor with melanoma. CDR3s include the opening cysteine and the closing phenylalanine or tryptophan. The D gene is left open where the match is weak. Not all rows give a size; the values are once, few, many and, for expanded clones, a class.

TRBJ1-5 NA TRBV4-1 NA CASSQDGNQPQHF TGCGCCAGCAGCCAAGACGGCAATCAGCCCCAGCATTTT
TRBJ1-1 TRBD1 TRBV5-1 NA CASSSPMDRGHSTEAFF TGCGCCAGCAGCTCCCCCATGGACAGGGGGCATAGCACTGAAGCTTTCTTT
TRBJ2-5 NA TRBV10-3 NA CAISLDSQMRETQYF TGTGCCATCAGTCTGGATTCCCAAATGCGGGAGACCCAGTACTTC
TRBJ1-3 TRBD1 TRBV15 NA CATSSGTDRNTIYF TGTGCCACCAGCAGCGGGACAGATCGAAACACCATATATTTT
TRBJ1-2 NA TRBV27 NA CASGYQGLHYGYTF TGTGCCAGCGGCTATCAGGGGCTACACTATGGCTACACCTTC
TRBJ2-7 TRBD2 TRBV27 NA CASSLSGSVGYEQYF TGTGCCAGCAGTCTCAGCGGGAGTGTAGGCTACGAGCAGTACTTC
TRBJ2-3 NA TRBV5-1 NA CASSLGQSSTDTQYF TGCGCCAGCAGCTTGGGACAGAGTTCCACAGATACGCAGTATTTT
TRBJ1-1 NA TRBV10-2 NA CASSKTSNTEAFF TGCGCCAGCAGTAAAACATCGAACACTGAAGCTTTCTTT
TRBJ1-5 NA TRBV5-1 NA CASKSSPGDNQPQHF TGCGCCAGCAAATCGTCCCCAGGGGATAACCAGCCCCAGCATTTT
TRBJ2-2 TRBD2 TRBV30 NA CAWREGGRETGELFF TGTGCCTGGAGGGAGGGCGGGAGGGAAACCGGGGAGCTGTTTTTT
TRBJ2-7 NA TRBV27 NA CASSPTGNYEQYF TGTGCCAGCAGCCCTACAGGTAACTACGAGCAGTACTTC
TRBJ1-2 TRBD1 TRBV13 NA CASRQQGALDYGYTF TGTGCCAGCAGACAGCAGGGGGCGCTTGACTATGGCTACACCTTC
TRBJ2-3 NA TRBV18 NA CASSEFTSTDTQYF TGTGCCAGCTCAGAATTTACTAGCACAGATACGCAGTATTTT
TRBJ2-7 NA TRBV6-5 NA CASSYGRSTYEQYF TGTGCCAGCAGTTACGGGAGAAGCACTTACGAGCAGTACTTC
TRBJ1-2 TRBD1 TRBV5-8 few CASSLTGTGYGYTF TGTGCCAGCAGCTTGACCGGGACAGGGTATGGCTACACCTTC
TRBJ2-7 NA TRBV27 NA CASSLTATYEQYF TGTGCCAGCAGTTTAACAGCCACCTACGAGCAGTACTTC
TRBJ1-4 NA TRBV6-5 NA CASSTLPSDEKLFF TGTGCCAGCAGCACCCTACCTTCGGATGAAAAACTGTTTTTT
TRBJ1-5 NA TRBV4-1 NA CASGRQGNQPQHF TGCGCCAGCGGGAGGCAGGGCAATCAGCCCCAGCATTTT
TRBJ2-1 NA TRBV27 NA CASSATGSHNEQFF TGTGCCAGCAGTGCGACAGGATCCCACAATGAGCAGTTCTTC
TRBJ2-2 NA TRBV29-1 NA CSVVLARGELFF TGCAGCGTTGTCCTAGCACGCGGGGAGCTGTTTTTT
TRBJ2-2 TRBD1 TRBV29-1 NA CSVETGQGNSGELFF TGCAGCGTTGAAACGGGACAGGGGAATTCCGGGGAGCTGTTTTTT
TRBJ2-7 TRBD1 TRBV25-1 NA CASSESAGQGGEQYF TGTGCCAGCAGTGAATCGGCGGGACAGGGTGGTGAGCAGTACTTC
TRBJ1-2 TRBD1 TRBV5-1 NA CASSPGTGGYTF TGCGCCAGCTCCCCCGGGACAGGGGGCTACACCTTC